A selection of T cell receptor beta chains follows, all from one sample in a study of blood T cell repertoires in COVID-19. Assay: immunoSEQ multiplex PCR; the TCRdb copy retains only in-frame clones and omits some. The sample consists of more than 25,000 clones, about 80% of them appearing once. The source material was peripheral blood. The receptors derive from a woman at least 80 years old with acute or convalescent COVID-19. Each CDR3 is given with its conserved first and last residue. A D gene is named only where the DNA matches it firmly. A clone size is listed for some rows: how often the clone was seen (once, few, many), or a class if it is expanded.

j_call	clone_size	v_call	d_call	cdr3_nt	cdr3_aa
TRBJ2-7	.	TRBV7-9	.	TGTGCCAGCAGCTTATACGGGAGCCCCTACGAGCAGTACTTC	CASSLYGSPYEQYF
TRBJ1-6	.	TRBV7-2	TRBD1	TGTGCCACGACAGGGGGCCGTTCACCCCTCCACTTT	CATTGGRSPLHF
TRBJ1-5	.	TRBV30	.	TGTGCCTGGAGTGTACGAGGGCAGATTAGCAATCAGCCCCAGCATTTT	CAWSVRGQISNQPQHF
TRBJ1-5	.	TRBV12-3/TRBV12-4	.	TGTGCCAGCAGTTTGTCCGGGGGTCAGCCCCAGCATTTT	CASSLSGGQPQHF
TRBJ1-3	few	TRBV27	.	TGTGCCAGCAGGCAGGGATCCTCTGGAAACACCATATATTTT	CASRQGSSGNTIYF
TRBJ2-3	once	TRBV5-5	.	TGTGCCAGCAGCTTGTGGCGGGGCGGGACAGCGGGAGATACGCAGTATTTT	CASSLWRGGTAGDTQYF
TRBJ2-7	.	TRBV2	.	TGTGCCAGCAGTGCTAGGGGATTTTGGAACGAGCAGTACTTC	CASSARGFWNEQYF
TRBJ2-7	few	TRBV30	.	TGTGCCTGGAGCGACCAGGGGACCTACGAGCAGTACTTC	CAWSDQGTYEQYF
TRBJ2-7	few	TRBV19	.	TGTGCCACCGCGACAGGCTACGAGCAGTACTTC	CATATGYEQYF
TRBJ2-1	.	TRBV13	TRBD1	TGTGCCAGCAGCCGACCGGGACAGGAAAATGAGCAGTTCTTC	CASSRPGQENEQFF
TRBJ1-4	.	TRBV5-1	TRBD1	TGCGCCAGCAGCTTAACAGGGGGGGCTAATGAAAAACTGTTTTTT	CASSLTGGANEKLFF
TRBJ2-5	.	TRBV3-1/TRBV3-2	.	TGTGCCAGCAGCCATAGGGGGGGCCAAGAGACCCAGTACTTC	CASSHRGGQETQYF
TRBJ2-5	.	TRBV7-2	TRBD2	TGTGCCAGCAGCACCCGACTAGCGGGAGTCGGAGAGACCCAGTACTTC	CASSTRLAGVGETQYF
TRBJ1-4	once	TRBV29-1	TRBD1	TGCAGCGCTGTTGGGACAGGGCAACGAAGTGAAAAACTGTTTTTT	CSAVGTGQRSEKLFF
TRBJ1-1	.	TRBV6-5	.	TGTGCCAGCAGTTACTCAATCGACAGCACTGAAGCTTTCTTT	CASSYSIDSTEAFF
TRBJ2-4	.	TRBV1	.	TGCACCAGCACGTCCCCGCGAACGGTCGCCCAAAACATTCAGTACTTC	CTSTSPRTVAQNIQYF
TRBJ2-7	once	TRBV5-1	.	TGCGCCAGCAGCTTGGCCGGGACACTCTCCTACGAGCAGTACTTC	CASSLAGTLSYEQYF
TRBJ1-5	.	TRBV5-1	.	TGCGCCAGCAGCCCGGGGGACGGCAATCAGCCCCAGCATTTT	CASSPGDGNQPQHF
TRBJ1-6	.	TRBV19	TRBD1	TGTGCCAGTAATACTCCGGGACAGTTTTCACCCCTCCACTTT	CASNTPGQFSPLHF
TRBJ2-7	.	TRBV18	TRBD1	TGTGCCAGCTCCCTTTTTGAGGGGGCATACGAGCAGTACTTC	CASSLFEGAYEQYF